The following is a TCR beta chain sequence with its context. Its antigen is currently unknown. The sample comes from a study of T cell repertoires in cytomegalovirus infection. Study summary: From public TCR beta signatures came an indication of both CMV infection and matching HLA type. Study-level points and caveats: Across the ex vivo response, the dominant clonotypes were HLA-C-restricted CMV-specific TCR beta clonotypes.

The CDR3 is 18 amino acids. The V end was cut by 6 bases, the J end by 6 bases, with 27 bases between. Each CDR3 protein gets one entry after TCRdb re-called the reads with MiXCR. Here the sample spans about 530,000 distinct CDR3 sequences, approximately 26% being singletons. The receptor was derived from a human donor in good health (CMV status not recorded). Some clones in this sample may be carry-over from other donors' samples. The chain joins TRBV12-3 or TRBV12-4 to TRBJ1-5; no clear D gene. The specimen was PBMCs. CDR3 amino acids: CASSPAGSISPATQPQHF. The DNA for the CDR3 is TGTGCCAGCAGCCCGGCCGGGAGTATTTCCCCGGCCACTCAGCCCCAGCATTTT.